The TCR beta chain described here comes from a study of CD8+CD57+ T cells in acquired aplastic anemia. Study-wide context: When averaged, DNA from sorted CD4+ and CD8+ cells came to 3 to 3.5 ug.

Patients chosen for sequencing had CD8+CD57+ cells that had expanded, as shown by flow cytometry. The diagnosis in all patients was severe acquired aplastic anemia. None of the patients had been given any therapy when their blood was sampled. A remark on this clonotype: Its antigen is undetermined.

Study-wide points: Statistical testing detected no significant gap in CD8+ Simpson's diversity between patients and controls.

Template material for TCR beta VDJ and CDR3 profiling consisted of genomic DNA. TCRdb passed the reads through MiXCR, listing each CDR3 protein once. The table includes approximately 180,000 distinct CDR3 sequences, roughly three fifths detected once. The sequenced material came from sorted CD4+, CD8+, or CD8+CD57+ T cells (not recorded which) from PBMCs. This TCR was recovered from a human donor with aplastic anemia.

The CDR3 DNA follows: TGTGCCAGCAGCTTAGATCCGGTGGCGGAGCAGTACTTC. Its translation: CASSLDPVAEQYF. The chain couples TRBV7-3 to TRBJ2-7; D call uncertain. This CDR3 region has 13 residues. Germline V CDR1 and CDR2: SGHTA, FQGTGA. V was shortened by 2 bases and J by 7 bases, with 12 bases between the two germline ends.